This passage covers 11 T cell receptor beta chains from one sample sequenced in a study of cytomegalovirus exposure and HLA in healthy donors. Method: immunoSEQ multiplex PCR; TCRdb's copy keeps in-frame clones and lacks some. The table shows 150,000 or so clones, with 80% to 85% occurring only once. Input material: PBMCs. All receptors come from a man aged 25 to 40 in good health and CMV-seropositive.

The genes are TRBV14 and TRBJ2-3, with D hard to call. The germline V gene has CDR1 SGHDN and CDR2 FVKESK. This CDR3 contains 13 residues. Trimming stripped 1 base from V and 8 bases from J, with 10 bases between. DNA of the CDR3: TGTGCCAGCAGCCAAGGCTCCTACAGTACGCAGTATTTT. Its translation: CASSQGSYSTQYF.

The J gene is TRBJ2-1, the V gene TRBV11-3; 14 bases align to TRBD2. This CDR3 has 15 residues. The junction had 4 bases not matched to a gene; V was cut back by 4 bases and J by 8 bases. CDR1 and CDR2 from the germline V gene are SGHNT and YENEEA. CDR3 nucleotide sequence: TGTGCCAGCAGCTCCCGGACTAGCGGGAGGCATGAGCAGTTCTTC. Encoded protein: CASSSRTSGRHEQFF. The full variable domain, in which reference TRBV11-3 and TRBJ2-1 provide the parts outside the CDR3, is EAGVVQSPRYKIIEKKQPVAFWCNPISGHNTLYWYLQNLGQGPELLIRYENEEAVDDSQLPKDRFSAERLKGVDSTLKIQPAELGDSAVYLCASSSRTSGRHEQFFGPGTRLTVL.

This sequence joins TRBV2 and TRBJ2-1; D gene ambiguous. The CDR3 is 11 amino acids. The V end lost 9 bases, the J end lost 7 bases, and 10 bases lay between the germline ends. Germline CDR1 is SNHLY and CDR2 is FYNNEI. For the CDR3, the DNA is TGTGCCAGTGCGGTGGAAAATGAGCAGTTCTTC. Amino acid sequence: CASAVENEQFF. The full variable domain, completed using reference TRBV2 and TRBJ2-1, is EPEVTQTPSHQVTQMGQEVILRCVPISNHLYFYWYRQILGQKVEFLVSFYNNEISEKSEIFDDQFSVERPDGSNFTLKIRSTKLEDSAMYFCASAVENEQFFGPGTRLTVL.

The chain combines TRBV20-1 with TRBJ1-1; TRBD1 is a possible D gene (5 bases). Germline assignment: CDR1 DFQATT and CDR2 SNEGSKA (reference sequence). There are 11 residues in the CDR3. V shed 5 bases and J shed 10 bases, with 14 bases lying between them. CDR3 in DNA: TGCAGTGCTGATTCATTAGGGGTAGCTTTCTTT. Amino acid sequence: CSADSLGVAFF.

In its sample, this clone ranks as medium-sized (0.01 to 0.1%). J is TRBJ1-2 and V is TRBV2, with D hard to call. V shed 6 bases and J shed 8 bases, with 10 bases lying between them. CDR3 size: 11 residues. CDR1 SNHLY and CDR2 FYNNEI come from the germline V gene. The CDR3 reads CASSPSTGYTF. The DNA of the CDR3 is TGTGCCAGCAGCCCCTCTACCGGCTACACCTTC.

Here the CDR3 DNA reads TGTGCCAGCAGTTCAGACAGGGGCACTGAAGCTTTCTTT. Translated: CASSSDRGTEAFF. This sequence joins TRBV6-6 and TRBJ1-1, with 8 bases lining up with TRBD1. Germline-derived CDR1 and CDR2 are MNHNY and SVGAGI (reference sequence). Trimming took 4 bases from V and 4 from J; bases not matched to a gene: 2. CDR3 length equals 13 residues.

This chain joins TRBV27 and TRBJ2-5; no reliable D call. The CDR3 is made up of 13 amino acids. CDR1 is MNHEY, CDR2 SMNVEV, per germline (reference sequence). Trimming took 5 bases from V and 3 from J, leaving 10 bases between them. The CDR3 loop is CASSQLRKETQYF. As DNA, the CDR3 is TGTGCCAGCAGTCAACTGAGAAAAGAGACCCAGTACTTC.

This chain links TRBV7-9 with TRBJ2-3, with 8 positions matching TRBD1. Germline CDR1 is SEHNR and CDR2 is FQNEAQ (reference sequence). This CDR3 region has 16 residues. V shed 1 base and J 1 base; nucleotides not matched to a gene: 4. CDR3 DNA: TGTGCCAGCAGCTTAGGGACACAGGGGGGCACAGATACGCAGTATTTT. Its protein product is CASSLGTQGGTDTQYF.

The chain employs TRBV30 and TRBJ2-2, with TRBD1 identical over 8 bases. Unmatched junction bases numbered 0, after V lost 5 bases and J lost 1 base. Germline CDR1 is GTSNPN and CDR2 is SVGIG (reference sequence). The CDR3 contains 13 residues. CDR3: CAWGTGNTGELFF. CDR3 DNA sequence: TGTGCCTGGGGGACAGGGAACACCGGGGAGCTGTTTTTT.

The chain joins TRBV5-1 to TRBJ2-3; 9 nucleotides match TRBD1. Germline V gene data show CDR1 as SGHRS and CDR2 as YFSETQ. CDR3 length equals 14 residues. Trimming removed 4 bases from V and 5 bases from J; junction bases left unmatched: 5. This CDR3 is CASSRDRGRDTQYF. The CDR3 DNA reads as TGCGCCAGCAGCCGAGACAGGGGGAGAGATACGCAGTATTTT.

The chain links TRBV28 to TRBJ1-2; D remains ambiguous. V was clipped by 3 bases and J by 5 bases, with 10 bases between them. Germline CDR1 MDHEN, CDR2 SYDVKM. This CDR3 has 13 amino acids. CDR3 DNA: TGTGCCAGCAGTTTCCTCCGGTCTTATGGCTACACCTTC. Translated, it gives CASSFLRSYGYTF.